The source of this T cell receptor beta chain is a study of human T cells and chemical hapten exposure. Looking at the study overall: Donors were sensitized with 2% DPC on the upper inner arm.

Trimming removed 0 bases from V and 8 bases from J, with 22 bases in between. The CDR3 runs to 16 residues. Looked up from germline, CDR1 is DFQATT and CDR2 is SNEGSKA (reference sequence). One entry per CDR3 protein, called by TCRdb with MiXCR from the RACE reads. Among 300,000 to 450,000 distinct CDR3 sequences listed, approximately 5.1% were seen once. Described time point: pre-sensitization, week 0. Treatment: therapeutic diphenylcyclopropenone sensitization with weekly scalp DPC. The starting material was whole blood, obtained in connection with sensitization to the hapten diphenylcyclopropenone (DPC). This chain uses TRBV20-1 with TRBJ1-2; maybe TRBD1 (5 bases). This sequence originates from a woman between 45 and 60 years old with alopecia areata. Some clones in this sample may be carry-over from other donors' samples. CDR3 nucleotide sequence: TGCAGTGCTAGAGATGCCGGGGACTCCCGTGGTCGGGGCTACACCTTC. This translates into CSARDAGDSRGRGYTF.